A selection of T cell receptor beta chains follows, all from one sample in a study of blood T cell repertoires in COVID-19. The assay was immunoSEQ multiplex PCR, and TCRdb's table has in-frame clones only and misses some. The sample records 65,000 to 100,000 clones, approximately 84% being singletons. The sequenced material came from peripheral blood. Every receptor here comes from a human donor in a cohort sampled during active COVID-19. The CDR3 runs from the conserved cysteine through the conserved F or W. Each record gives: CDR3 DNA, CDR3 protein, D gene, clone size, J gene, V gene. D genes are given only for firm matches. Clone sizes are given selectively: once, few, many, or a class where the clone is expanded.

TGCGCCAGCAGTCGAAGTGGAGCTGAAGCTTTCTTT | CASSRSGAEAFF | . | . | TRBJ1-1 | TRBV5-1
TGTGCCAGCAGCCAAGGTCTATATCAGCCCCAGCATTTT | CASSQGLYQPQHF | . | . | TRBJ1-5 | TRBV3-1/TRBV3-2
TGCGCCAGCAGCTTGGCCGGGACAAGCTCCTATAATTCACCCCTCCACTTT | CASSLAGTSSYNSPLHF | . | . | TRBJ1-6 | TRBV5-1
TGCGCCAGCAGCTTGCGGACAGGAGGATCTGGAAACACCATATATTTT | CASSLRTGGSGNTIYF | TRBD1 | few | TRBJ1-3 | TRBV5-1
TGCGCCAGCAGGGGACTAGCGGGGACCTACGAGCAGTACTTC | CASRGLAGTYEQYF | TRBD2 | . | TRBJ2-7 | TRBV5-1
TGTGCCAGCAGCCCCCTAGGCACAGATACGCAGTATTTT | CASSPLGTDTQYF | . | . | TRBJ2-3 | TRBV2
TGTGCCAGCAGCGGGACTGGGAATCAGCCCCAGCATTTT | CASSGTGNQPQHF | . | . | TRBJ1-5 | TRBV11-2
TGTGCCAGCAGTTACACCGGGACAGTAACCTACGAGCAGTACTTC | CASSYTGTVTYEQYF | TRBD1 | . | TRBJ2-7 | TRBV6-5
TGTGCCAGCAGCTTAGGGGGCCGCACAGATACGCAGTATTTT | CASSLGGRTDTQYF | . | . | TRBJ2-3 | TRBV11-3
TGTGCCAGCAGCCGAGGACAGGACCAACTCTCCTACGAGCAGTACTTC | CASSRGQDQLSYEQYF | TRBD1 | . | TRBJ2-7 | TRBV5-4
TGTGCCTGGAGCCCCGGGACAGGTAGCGGCTACACCTTC | CAWSPGTGSGYTF | TRBD1 | once | TRBJ1-2 | TRBV30
TGTGCCAGTAGTATAGATCATCCTAGACAGTATGGCTACACCTTC | CASSIDHPRQYGYTF | . | . | TRBJ1-2 | TRBV19
TGTGCCAGCAGTGGACAGGTTGAAGCTTTCTTT | CASSGQVEAFF | TRBD1 | . | TRBJ1-1 | TRBV12-3/TRBV12-4
TGTGCCAGCAGCCTCCTGCTCCCGGGAGGGGGGGCTTTCTTT | CASSLLLPGGGAFF | . | few | TRBJ1-1 | TRBV27
TGTGCCAGCAGTTACCCGACAGGTTCGGGCAATCAGCCCCAGCATTTT | CASSYPTGSGNQPQHF | . | . | TRBJ1-5 | TRBV6-6
TGTGCCACCGGACAGGGAGGCGCAGATACGCAGTATTTT | CATGQGGADTQYF | TRBD1 | . | TRBJ2-3 | TRBV10-3
TGTGCCAGCAGCCAATCTACCCCCGGGACTAGCCCCAATGAGCAGTTCTTC | CASSQSTPGTSPNEQFF | TRBD2 | . | TRBJ2-1 | TRBV7-2
TGTGCCAGCAGCTTAGGTGGGACAGGGGGCAACAATGAGCAGTTCTTC | CASSLGGTGGNNEQFF | TRBD1 | . | TRBJ2-1 | TRBV11-3
TGTGCCAGCAGCTTAGAACCTTCAGGCCACAATGTCTACAATGAGCAGTTCTTC | CASSLEPSGHNVYNEQFF | . | . | TRBJ2-1 | TRBV11-2
TGCGCCAGCAGGTACCGGCCTAGCGCCCAAGAGACCCAGTACTTC | CASRYRPSAQETQYF | . | . | TRBJ2-5 | TRBV5-1
TGTGCCAGCAGCTCGCGAGATGGGACAGGGGGCCTAGTGGCTCAGCCCCAGCATTTT | CASSSRDGTGGLVAQPQHF | TRBD1 | once | TRBJ1-5 | TRBV7-9
TGTGCCAGCAGCTTAGGCCTAGCGGGTCTCGGGGAGCTGTTTTTT | CASSLGLAGLGELFF | TRBD2 | once | TRBJ2-2 | TRBV7-3
TGTGCCAGCAGCGTAACTAGCGGGGGGGTCCAAGAGACCCAGTACTTC | CASSVTSGGVQETQYF | TRBD2 | . | TRBJ2-5 | TRBV9
TGTGCCAGCAAGGTATCAGTATACAGAGAGCAGTACTTC | CASKVSVYREQYF | . | . | TRBJ2-7 | TRBV2
TGTGCCAGCAGCGTATTCAGGGTCGGTGATTCACCCCTCCACTTT | CASSVFRVGDSPLHF | . | . | TRBJ1-6 | TRBV7-8
TGTGCCAGCAGTTTTGGACAGGGGAATTCACCCCTCCACTTT | CASSFGQGNSPLHF | TRBD1 | . | TRBJ1-6 | TRBV6-2/TRBV6-3
TGTGCCAGCAGCTTAGCGGAAGGAGTCACAGATACGCAGTATTTT | CASSLAEGVTDTQYF | . | . | TRBJ2-3 | TRBV7-9
TGTGCCAGCAGCTTCGACGGGGGGGCCTCCTACAATGAGCAGTTCTTC | CASSFDGGASYNEQFF | TRBD2 | once | TRBJ2-1 | TRBV7-6
TGCAGTGCTAGTTACCTAAGAGATTCACCCCTCCACTTT | CSASYLRDSPLHF | . | . | TRBJ1-6 | TRBV20-1
TGTGCCACCAGTGACTCAGACACTCACTACGAGCAGTACTTC | CATSDSDTHYEQYF | . | . | TRBJ2-7 | TRBV24-1
TGTGCCAGCAGCCTGGGATCGGGGCGGGGGGCCTACAATGAGCAGTTCTTC | CASSLGSGRGAYNEQFF | TRBD2 | . | TRBJ2-1 | TRBV5-8
TGTGCCAGCAGCGGGACAGGGGATGGCTACACCTTC | CASSGTGDGYTF | TRBD1 | once | TRBJ1-2 | TRBV2
TGTGCCAGCAGCTTAAGAGGCGGGAGAAACTCCTACAATGAGCAGTTCTTC | CASSLRGGRNSYNEQFF | TRBD2 | . | TRBJ2-1 | TRBV7-2
TGTGCCAGCAGTTTTACAGGGGTAGAAGCTTTCTTT | CASSFTGVEAFF | TRBD1 | . | TRBJ1-1 | TRBV12-3/TRBV12-4
TGTGCCAGCAGCTTAAGTTTGACAGGGGGCTTTGGCTACACCTTC | CASSLSLTGGFGYTF | TRBD1 | . | TRBJ1-2 | TRBV7-2
TGCGCCAGCAGTGAGCTGCGGACTAGTGATACGCAGTATTTT | CASSELRTSDTQYF | TRBD2 | . | TRBJ2-3 | TRBV10-1
TGTGCCAGCAGTGAAAGGGGGACACCCACCTACGAGCAGTACTTC | CASSERGTPTYEQYF | . | . | TRBJ2-7 | TRBV2
TGCGCCAGCAGCTTGCACGGGACATCTCCTCAAAGCTCCTATAATTCACCCCTCCACTTT | CASSLHGTSPQSSYNSPLHF | . | . | TRBJ1-6 | TRBV5-1
TGTGCCAGCAGCTTAGGACAGACCTCAACCTACGAGCAGTACTTC | CASSLGQTSTYEQYF | . | . | TRBJ2-7 | TRBV11-1
TGTGCCAGCAGCTTACAGGGGATTGGGCAGCCCCAGCATTTT | CASSLQGIGQPQHF | . | . | TRBJ1-5 | TRBV11-2
TGTGCCAGCAGCCCTGGGGGGGACGCATACGAGCAGTACTTC | CASSPGGDAYEQYF | TRBD2 | once | TRBJ2-7 | TRBV11-2
TGTGCCTGGAGTGTATGGCGGTCCCCTGATACGCAGTATTTT | CAWSVWRSPDTQYF | . | . | TRBJ2-3 | TRBV30
TGTGCCAGCTCACCAGGGGGGGCTGGGACTAATGAAAAACTGTTTTTT | CASSPGGAGTNEKLFF | . | . | TRBJ1-4 | TRBV18
TGTGCCAGTAGTATTCCCCTCTACTTGCAGCGGGGGCCCCGAAGGAGTCGCATTCAGTACTTC | CASSIPLYLQRGPRRSRIQYF | TRBD2 | . | TRBJ2-4 | TRBV19
TGTGCCAGCAGCCAAGTCCACAGGGAGAACGGTCGGTCCGGGGAGCTGTTTTTT | CASSQVHRENGRSGELFF | . | . | TRBJ2-2 | TRBV3-1/TRBV3-2
TGCGCCAGCAGCTTGGAGCCCACTAGCGGGGCTCCCCATACGCAGTATTTT | CASSLEPTSGAPHTQYF | TRBD2 | once | TRBJ2-3 | TRBV5-1
TGTGCCAGCTCACCACGCGACACCGGGGAGCTGTTTTTT | CASSPRDTGELFF | . | . | TRBJ2-2 | TRBV18
TGCGCCAGCAGCCCTGCCGCGGGGGGGCCGGGGGAGACCCAGTACTTC | CASSPAAGGPGETQYF | TRBD2 | . | TRBJ2-5 | TRBV5-1
TGTGCCAGCAGACTTAGCGGGGGGGCGATCGGTTTT | CASRLSGGAIGF | TRBD2 | . | TRBJ2-3 | TRBV3-1/TRBV3-2
TGTGCCAGCAGTCAGGGGACAGGGAGCCTAGCCAAAAACATTCAGTACTTC | CASSQGTGSLAKNIQYF | TRBD1 | . | TRBJ2-4 | TRBV6-6
TGTGCCAGCAGCTTAGGACAGGGAGGCTACGAGCAGTACTTC | CASSLGQGGYEQYF | TRBD1 | . | TRBJ2-7 | TRBV5-4
TGCGCCAGCAGCTTGGGGTATCTAGCGGGGTTCACAGATACGCAGTATTTT | CASSLGYLAGFTDTQYF | TRBD2 | . | TRBJ2-3 | TRBV5-1
TGTGCCAGCCTAAGGACAGGGGGCGCTCAGGCCAACTATGGCTACACCTTC | CASLRTGGAQANYGYTF | TRBD1 | . | TRBJ1-2 | TRBV7-9
TGTGCCAGCAGCCAAGTTTCGTTCTCGTTCACAGATACGCAGTATTTT | CASSQVSFSFTDTQYF | . | . | TRBJ2-3 | TRBV14
TGTGCCAGCAGCTTAGACGGGTCTGCTGGCTACACCTTC | CASSLDGSAGYTF | . | . | TRBJ1-2 | TRBV7-9